The 21 T cell receptor beta chains below all came from one sample that was sequenced in a study of blood T cell repertoires in COVID-19. Produced via immunoSEQ multiplex PCR; TCRdb's table is partial and in-frame only. Found here are 55,000 to 75,000 clones, more than 85% of them singletons; the top ten hold about 7.4%. The sample taken for sequencing was peripheral blood. These receptors were collected from a human donor with active COVID-19. The donor label of this sample is uncertain.

The chain combines TRBV28 with TRBJ2-7; 9 bases agree with TRBD1. CDR3 length: 15 amino acids. With V trimmed by 8 bases and J by 5 bases, 13 bases remained unmatched. Germline CDR1 reads MDHEN; CDR2 reads SYDVKM. CDR3 sequence reads: CASHDPGTGNHEQYF. The CDR3 region has the DNA TGTGCCAGCCACGACCCCGGGACAGGGAACCACGAGCAGTACTTC.

The rearrangement joins TRBV5-1 to TRBJ1-1; D is ambiguous. The V end was cut by 1 base, the J end by 4 bases, with 11 bases between. The CDR3 length is 14 residues. Germline V gene sequence: CDR1 SGHRS, CDR2 YFSETQ. The CDR3 DNA is TGCGCCAGCAGCTTGTTAGAGGGAACCACTGAAGCTTTCTTT. It translates to CASSLLEGTTEAFF.

A single count supports this clone. This rearrangement joins TRBV28 to TRBJ2-7; TRBD1 is a possible D gene (6 bases). The CDR3 consists of 13 residues. Trimming cost V 3 bases and J 3 bases, with 9 bases left between them. The germline gives CDR1 MDHEN, CDR2 SYDVKM. This chain's CDR3 is CASSFIQGYEQYF. DNA for the CDR3: TGTGCCAGCAGTTTTATACAGGGCTACGAGCAGTACTTC.

Written as DNA, the CDR3 is TGCAGTGCTAGAGGACAGAAAGAAGCTTTCTTT. It yields the protein CSARGQKEAFF. The chain employs TRBV20-1 and TRBJ1-1, with a possible D match to TRBD1 (5 bases). Trimming took 1 base from V and 8 from J, leaving 8 bases between them. The CDR3 runs 11 residues. Germline V gene lookup returns CDR1 DFQATT and CDR2 SNEGSKA (reference sequence).

The chain is built from TRBV7-2 and TRBJ1-2; the match to TRBD1 covers 7 bases. The CDR3 has 14 residues. With 4 bases clipped from V and 8 bases from J, the junction kept 10 bases outside the gene matches. Germline CDR1 is SGHTA and CDR2 is FQGNSA. The CDR3 DNA reads TGTGCCAGCAGCTCACAGACAGGGATGCGCGGCTACACCTTC. The encoded protein is CASSSQTGMRGYTF.

J is TRBJ2-7 and V is TRBV18, with D possibly matching TRBD2 (5 bases). The ends were cut back, 5 bases at V and 3 bases at J, with 14 bases in the middle. Germline V gene data show CDR1 as KGHSH and CDR2 as LQKENI. The CDR3 is 14 residues long. The CDR3 region is CASSSSRTGYEQYF. The CDR3 DNA is TGTGCCAGCTCATCCTCCAGGACTGGCTACGAGCAGTACTTC.

V gene TRBV19 combines with J gene TRBJ1-1; 7 nucleotides line up with TRBD1. V dropped 7 bases and J dropped 0; count of bases not matched to a gene: 8. The CDR3 runs 15 residues. CDR1 and CDR2 from the germline V gene are LNHDA and SQIVND (reference sequence). This CDR3 is CASKFGQAVNTEAFF. The CDR3 coding sequence is TGTGCCAGTAAATTCGGACAGGCCGTGAACACTGAAGCTTTCTTT.

V and J are TRBV11-2 and TRBJ2-5; possibly TRBD1 for D (6 bases). This CDR3 contains 15 residues. Between the trimmed V and J ends, which lost 4 bases and 3 bases, there was a span of 15 bases. Per germline, CDR1 SGHAT and CDR2 FQNNGV. In nucleotides, the CDR3 is TGTGCCAGCAGCTCGGCCTACTCAGGGGAAGAGACCCAGTACTTC. Amino acid sequence: CASSSAYSGEETQYF.

The chain recombines TRBV6-5 with TRBJ2-4, with D unclear. CDR1 is MNHEY and CDR2 is SVGAGI in the germline V gene. The CDR3 runs 11 residues. Between the trimmed V and J ends, which lost 7 bases and 5 bases, there was a span of 6 bases. CDR3 nucleotides: TGTGCCAGCACCAATCAAAACATTCAGTACTTC. Protein product: CASTNQNIQYF.

CDR3 DNA sequence: TGCGCCAGCAGCAGCCAGACTAGCGGGCGGAACAATGAGCAGTTCTTC. This sequence encodes CASSSQTSGRNNEQFF. The chain joins TRBV5-1 to TRBJ2-1; 10 positions agree with TRBD2. From germline, CDR1 is SGHRS and CDR2 YFSETQ. The J segment lost 5 bases and the V segment lost 4 bases, leaving 9 bases of the junction unmatched. The CDR3 is made up of 16 amino acids. The full variable domain, in which reference TRBV5-1 and TRBJ2-1 provide the parts outside the CDR3, is KAGVTQTPRYLIKTRGQQVTLSCSPISGHRSVSWYQQTPGQGLQFLFEYFSETQRNKGNFPGRFSGRQFSNSRSEMNVSTLELGDSALYLCASSSQTSGRNNEQFFGPGTRLTVL.

V is TRBV6-5 and J is TRBJ2-1, with a possible D match to TRBD2 (7 bases). CDR3 length equals 15 residues. Per germline, CDR1 MNHEY and CDR2 SVGAGI. V was cut by 5 bases and J by 0 bases, with 11 bases left in between. CDR3 nucleotide sequence: TGTGCCAGCAGTCCCGGGGGGCACTCCTACAATGAGCAGTTCTTC. Translation: CASSPGGHSYNEQFF.

The rearrangement links TRBV7-9 to TRBJ2-7; the D gene is possibly TRBD2 (5 bases). V was pared by 5 bases and J by 7 bases, with 24 bases between. CDR1 SEHNR and CDR2 FQNEAQ come from the germline V gene (reference sequence). CDR3 length: 16 amino acids. The CDR3 is CASSPLADYYVTEQYF. CDR3 sequence (DNA): TGTGCCAGCAGCCCCCTGGCAGACTACTACGTTACGGAGCAGTACTTC.

The chain is built from TRBV28 and TRBJ2-3; D possibly corresponds to TRBD2 (6 bases). Germline V gene lookup returns CDR1 MDHEN and CDR2 SYDVKM. V gave up 3 bases and J gave up 1 base, with 8 bases separating them. The CDR3 contains 14 residues. For the CDR3, the DNA is TGTGCCAGCAGTTTTGTAGCGGGCACAGATACGCAGTATTTT. Protein sequence: CASSFVAGTDTQYF.

This sequence joins TRBV27 and TRBJ2-7, with TRBD1 matching 9 bases. Unmatched junction bases numbered 8, after V lost 4 bases and J lost 7 bases. CDR1 MNHEY and CDR2 SMNVEV come from the germline V gene (reference sequence). This CDR3 spans 14 amino acids. CDR3 in amino acids: CASSSWTGVEEQYF. CDR3 nucleotides: TGTGCCAGCAGTTCTTGGACAGGGGTGGAAGAGCAGTACTTC.

V is TRBV2 and J is TRBJ2-5, with 14 bases aligning to TRBD2. Germline trimming cut 5 bases from V and 4 bases from J; bases unmatched to any gene: 6. The CDR3 extends over 16 amino acids. The germline gives CDR1 SNHLY, CDR2 FYNNEI. The chain's CDR3 is CASSFSTSGRGETQYF. Written as DNA, the CDR3 is TGTGCCAGCAGTTTTTCGACTAGCGGGAGGGGAGAGACCCAGTACTTC.

The chain joins TRBV4-2 to TRBJ2-7, with 9 nucleotides matching TRBD1. The CDR3 runs to 16 residues. J was trimmed by 4 bases and V by 4 bases; bases with no gene match: 11. The germline V gene encodes CDR1 LGHNA and CDR2 YNFKEQ. CDR3 amino acids: CASSLGPGQGVYEQYF. CDR3 DNA sequence: TGTGCCAGCAGCCTGGGCCCGGGACAGGGTGTTTACGAGCAGTACTTC.

The genes are TRBV5-1 and TRBJ2-3, with D perhaps matching TRBD1 (5 bases). V was clipped by 0 bases and J by 4 bases, with 9 bases between them. The CDR3 is 14 residues long. Germline V gene sequence: CDR1 SGHRS, CDR2 YFSETQ. The CDR3 is CASSLDSGPDTQYF. The CDR3 nucleotides read TGCGCCAGCAGCTTGGATTCAGGGCCAGATACGCAGTATTTT.

The chain employs TRBV3-1 (or the pseudogene TRBV3-2) and TRBJ1-1, with a weak D call TRBD1 (5 bases). Trimming shortened V by 0 bases and J by 6 bases, and 20 bases separated the two germline ends. The CDR3 spans 17 residues. Germline values: CDR1 LGHDT, CDR2 YNNKEL (reference sequence). The CDR3: CASSQDAIRPGGAEAFF. The CDR3 bases are TGTGCCAGCAGCCAAGACGCCATCCGCCCCGGAGGGGCTGAAGCTTTCTTT.

The chain couples TRBV7-6 to TRBJ1-1; D uncertain. Germline V gives CDR1 SGHVS, CDR2 FNYEAQ. The CDR3 runs 14 residues. V gave up 5 bases and J gave up 4 bases, with 14 bases separating them. CDR3 DNA: TGTGCCAGCAGCCTACAGAGGGCTAGCACTGAAGCTTTCTTT. This translates into CASSLQRASTEAFF.

This clone occurred a few times. The rearrangement joins TRBV2 to TRBJ1-5; 7 positions match TRBD1. J was trimmed by 5 bases and V by 6 bases; bases with no gene match: 10. The CDR3 extends over 15 amino acids. Per germline, CDR1 SNHLY and CDR2 FYNNEI. For the CDR3, the DNA is TGTGCCAGCAGCTCCGGGACAGAGTATTATCAGCCCCAGCATTTT. Translated, it gives CASSSGTEYYQPQHF. Full variable domain (rest looked up from reference TRBV2 and TRBJ1-5): EPEVTQTPSHQVTQMGQEVILRCVPISNHLYFYWYRQILGQKVEFLVSFYNNEISEKSEIFDDQFSVERPDGSNFTLKIRSTKLEDSAMYFCASSSGTEYYQPQHFGDGTRLSIL.

This clone was detected a few times. CDR3 in DNA: TGTGCCAGCAGTTACTCGGGACAGGGTTACGAGCAGTACTTC. Amino acid sequence: CASSYSGQGYEQYF. This rearrangement joins TRBV6-2 or TRBV6-3 to TRBJ2-7; 9 bases map to TRBD1. The V segment lost 0 bases and the J segment 4 bases; nucleotides outside the gene matches: 1. CDR3 length: 14 residues. Germline loops: CDR1 MNHEY, CDR2 SVGEGT.